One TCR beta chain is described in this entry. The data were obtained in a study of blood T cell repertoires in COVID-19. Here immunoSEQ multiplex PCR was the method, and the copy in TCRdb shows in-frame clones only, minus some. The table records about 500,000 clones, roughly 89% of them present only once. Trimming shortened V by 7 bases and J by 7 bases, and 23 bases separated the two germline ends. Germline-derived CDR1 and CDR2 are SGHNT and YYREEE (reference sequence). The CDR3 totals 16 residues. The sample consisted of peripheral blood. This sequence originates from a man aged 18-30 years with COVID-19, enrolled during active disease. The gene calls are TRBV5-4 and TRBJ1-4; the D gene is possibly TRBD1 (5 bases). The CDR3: CASGLKPGLAGEKLFF. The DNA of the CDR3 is TGTGCCAGCGGCCTAAAACCGGGACTAGCGGGTGAAAAACTGTTTTTT.